What follows is one TCR beta chain and its context. What it recognizes is unknown. TCRdb keeps only in-frame clones here, not all; method: immunoSEQ multiplex PCR. Among tens of thousands of clones, approximately 63% were seen once, and the ten largest hold approximately 15%. The data originate from a study of vaccination effects on CD4 cells after COVID-19. V gave up 7 bases and J gave up 4 bases, with 13 bases separating them. In germline, CDR1 is LNHDA, CDR2 SQIVND (reference sequence). CDR3 length equals 13 residues. In the ViraFEST assay, antigen-specific CD4+ clonotypes were identified by expansion after peptide-pool stimulation. Scientists isolated CD4+ T cells after an approximately 10-day culture period ended. After around 2 million PBMC were placed in each well, they were cultured with roughly 11 IU/ml IL-2 and roughly 10 ug/ml peptides. On days 3 and 7, fresh IL-2 medium replaced half the medium.

The clonotype comes from a human donor who received a COVID-19 vaccine. The sample was CD4+ T cells from PBMCs cultured with HCoV-229E spike peptides, taken before COVID-19 vaccination. The chain recombines TRBV19 with TRBJ1-2; D remains ambiguous. This CDR3 reads CASNEKVGYGYTF. CDR3 DNA sequence: TGTGCCAGTAACGAGAAAGTTGGCTATGGCTACACCTTC.